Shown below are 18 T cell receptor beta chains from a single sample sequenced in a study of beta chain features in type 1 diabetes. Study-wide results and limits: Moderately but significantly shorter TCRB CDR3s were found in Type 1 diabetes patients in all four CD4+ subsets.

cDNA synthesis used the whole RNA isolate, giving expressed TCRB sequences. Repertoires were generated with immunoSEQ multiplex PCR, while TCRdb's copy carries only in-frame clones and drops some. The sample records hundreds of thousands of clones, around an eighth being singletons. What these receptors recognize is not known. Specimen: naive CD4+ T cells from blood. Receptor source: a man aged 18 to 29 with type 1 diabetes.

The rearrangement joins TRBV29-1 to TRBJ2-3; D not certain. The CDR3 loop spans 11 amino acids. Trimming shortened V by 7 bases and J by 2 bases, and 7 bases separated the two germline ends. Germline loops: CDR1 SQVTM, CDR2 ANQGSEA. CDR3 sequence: CSASNTDTQYF. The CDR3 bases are TGCAGCGCCTCGAACACAGATACGCAGTATTTT.

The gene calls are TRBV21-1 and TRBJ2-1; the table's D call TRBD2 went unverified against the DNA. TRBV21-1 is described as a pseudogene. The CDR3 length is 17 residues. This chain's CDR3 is CASSPNGDSHSYNEQFF. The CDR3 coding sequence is TGTGCCAGCAGCCCGAATGGGGACTCTCACTCCTACAATGAGCAGTTCTTC.

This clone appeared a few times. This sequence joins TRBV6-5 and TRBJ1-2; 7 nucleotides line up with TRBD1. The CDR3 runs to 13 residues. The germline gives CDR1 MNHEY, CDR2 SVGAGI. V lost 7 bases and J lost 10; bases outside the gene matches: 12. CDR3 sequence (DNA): TGTGCCAGCACTATAAGCAGGGGGTGGTCCTACACCTTC. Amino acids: CASTISRGWSYTF.

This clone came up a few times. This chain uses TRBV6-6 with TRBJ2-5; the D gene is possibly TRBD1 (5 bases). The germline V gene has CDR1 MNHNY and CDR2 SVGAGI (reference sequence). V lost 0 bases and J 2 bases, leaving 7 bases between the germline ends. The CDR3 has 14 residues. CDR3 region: CASSYSRQQETQYF. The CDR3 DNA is TGTGCCAGCAGTTACTCGAGACAGCAAGAGACCCAGTACTTC.

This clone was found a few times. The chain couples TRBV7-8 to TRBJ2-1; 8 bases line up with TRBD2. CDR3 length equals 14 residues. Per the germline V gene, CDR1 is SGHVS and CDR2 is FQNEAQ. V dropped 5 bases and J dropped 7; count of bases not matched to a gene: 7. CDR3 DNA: TGTGCCAGCAGCGGAATAGCGGGGTGGAATGAGCAGTTCTTC. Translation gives CASSGIAGWNEQFF.

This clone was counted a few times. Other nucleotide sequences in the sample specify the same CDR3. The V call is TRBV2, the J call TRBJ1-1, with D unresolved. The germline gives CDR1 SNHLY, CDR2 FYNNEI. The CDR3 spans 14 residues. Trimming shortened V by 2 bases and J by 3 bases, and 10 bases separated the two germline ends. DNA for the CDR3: TGTGCCAGCAGTGAATTAGGCGGAGACACTGAAGCTTTCTTT. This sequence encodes CASSELGGDTEAFF.

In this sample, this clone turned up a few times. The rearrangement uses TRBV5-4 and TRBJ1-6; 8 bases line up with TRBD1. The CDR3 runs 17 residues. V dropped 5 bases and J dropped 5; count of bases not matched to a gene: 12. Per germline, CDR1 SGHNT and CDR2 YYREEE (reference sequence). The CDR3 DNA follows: TGTGCCAGCAGTCCCGGCGGGGCAGGGGGCAATAATTCACCCCTCCACTTT. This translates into CASSPGGAGGNNSPLHF. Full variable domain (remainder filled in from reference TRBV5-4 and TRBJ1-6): ETGVTQSPTHLIKTRGQQVTLRCSSQSGHNTVSWYQQALGQGPQFIFQYYREEENGRGNFPPRFSGLQFPNYSSELNVNALELDDSALYLCASSPGGAGGNNSPLHFGNGTRLTVT.

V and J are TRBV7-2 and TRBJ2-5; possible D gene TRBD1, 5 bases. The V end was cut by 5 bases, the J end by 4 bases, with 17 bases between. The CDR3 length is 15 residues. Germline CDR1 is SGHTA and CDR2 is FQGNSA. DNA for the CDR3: TGTGCCAGCAGCCCCCAAAGGGGCATCCGAGAGACCCAGTACTTC. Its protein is CASSPQRGIRETQYF.

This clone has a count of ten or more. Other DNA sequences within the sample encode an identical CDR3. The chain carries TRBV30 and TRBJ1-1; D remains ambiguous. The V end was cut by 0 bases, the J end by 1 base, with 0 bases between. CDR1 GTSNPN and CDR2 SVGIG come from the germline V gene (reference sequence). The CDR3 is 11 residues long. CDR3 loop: CAWSVNTEAFF. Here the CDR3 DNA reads TGTGCCTGGAGTGTGAACACTGAAGCTTTCTTT.

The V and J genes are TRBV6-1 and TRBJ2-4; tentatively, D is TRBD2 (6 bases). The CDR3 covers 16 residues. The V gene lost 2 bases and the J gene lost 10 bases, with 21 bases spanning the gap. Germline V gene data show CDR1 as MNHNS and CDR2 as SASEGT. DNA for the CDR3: TGTGCCAGCAGTGAACCGGGAGTTGGCGGTAGGATTATTCAGTACTTC. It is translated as CASSEPGVGGRIIQYF.

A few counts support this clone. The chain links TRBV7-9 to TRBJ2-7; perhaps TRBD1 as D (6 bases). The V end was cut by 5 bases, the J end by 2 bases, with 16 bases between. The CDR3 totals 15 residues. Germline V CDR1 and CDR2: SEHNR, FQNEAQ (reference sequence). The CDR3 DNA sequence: TGTGCCAGCAGCCTATGGACAGCCGAACCCTACGAGCAGTACTTC. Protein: CASSLWTAEPYEQYF.

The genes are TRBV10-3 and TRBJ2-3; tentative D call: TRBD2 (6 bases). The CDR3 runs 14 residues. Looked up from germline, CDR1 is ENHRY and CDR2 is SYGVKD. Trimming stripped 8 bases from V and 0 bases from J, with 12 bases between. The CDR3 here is CAIRRAGSTDTQYF. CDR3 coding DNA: TGTGCCATCCGAAGGGCGGGGAGCACAGATACGCAGTATTTT.

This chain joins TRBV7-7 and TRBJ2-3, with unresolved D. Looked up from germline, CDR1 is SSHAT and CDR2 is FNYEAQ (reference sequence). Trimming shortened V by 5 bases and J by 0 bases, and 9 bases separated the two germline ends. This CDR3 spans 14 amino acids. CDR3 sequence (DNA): TGTGCCAGCAGCCCCCTAGGGAGCACAGATACGCAGTATTTT. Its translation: CASSPLGSTDTQYF.

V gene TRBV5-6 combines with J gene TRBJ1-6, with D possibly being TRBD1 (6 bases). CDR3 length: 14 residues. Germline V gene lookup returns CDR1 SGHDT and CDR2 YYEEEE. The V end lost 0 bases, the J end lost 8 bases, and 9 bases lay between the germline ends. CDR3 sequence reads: CASSLGRGHSPLHF. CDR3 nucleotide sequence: TGTGCCAGCAGCTTGGGCAGGGGTCATTCACCCCTCCACTTT.

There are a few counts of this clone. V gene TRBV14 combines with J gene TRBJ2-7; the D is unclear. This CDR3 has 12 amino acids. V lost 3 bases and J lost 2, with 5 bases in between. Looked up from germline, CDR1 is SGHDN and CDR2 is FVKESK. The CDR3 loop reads CASSHFPYEQYF. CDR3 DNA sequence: TGTGCCAGCAGCCACTTTCCCTACGAGCAGTACTTC. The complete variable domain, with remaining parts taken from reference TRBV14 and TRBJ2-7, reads EAGVTQFPSHSVIEKGQTVTLRCDPISGHDNLYWYRRVMGKEIKFLLHFVKESKQDESGMPNNRFLAERTGGTYSTLKVQPAELEDSGVYFCASSHFPYEQYFGPGTRLTVT.

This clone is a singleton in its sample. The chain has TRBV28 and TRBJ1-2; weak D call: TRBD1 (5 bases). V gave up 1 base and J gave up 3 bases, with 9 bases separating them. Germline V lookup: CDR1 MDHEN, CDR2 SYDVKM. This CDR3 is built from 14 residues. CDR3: CASSLSPTDYGYTF. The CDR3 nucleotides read TGTGCCAGCAGTTTATCCCCGACAGACTATGGCTACACCTTC.

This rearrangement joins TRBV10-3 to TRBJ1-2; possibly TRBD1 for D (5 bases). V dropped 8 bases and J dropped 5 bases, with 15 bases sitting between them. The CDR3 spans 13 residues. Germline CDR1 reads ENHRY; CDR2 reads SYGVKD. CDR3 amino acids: CAIADLGGYGYTF. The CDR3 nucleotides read TGTGCCATCGCCGACCTGGGGGGGTATGGCTACACCTTC.

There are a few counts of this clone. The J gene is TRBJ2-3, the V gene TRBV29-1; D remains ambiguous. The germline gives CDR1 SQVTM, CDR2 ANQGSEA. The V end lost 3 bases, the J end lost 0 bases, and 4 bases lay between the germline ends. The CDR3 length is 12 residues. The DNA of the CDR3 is TGCAGCGTTGAGGGTAGCACAGATACGCAGTATTTT. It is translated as CSVEGSTDTQYF.